These 22 T cell receptor beta chains share one sample of origin, sequenced in a study of cytomegalovirus exposure and HLA in healthy donors. PCR involved 60 Vbeta and 13 Jbeta primers. Measured with immunoSEQ multiplex PCR; TCRdb has only the in-frame clones, and not every one. The sample comprises around 150,000 clones, approximately 10% of which are singletons, and over 6.5% rests with the top ten. What was sequenced was PBMCs. These TCRs come from a woman aged 40 to 50 in good health and CMV-seropositive.

This clone came up a few times. The V gene is TRBV4-2, the J gene TRBJ2-6; D is undetermined. This CDR3 has 17 residues. Trimming removed 1 base at V and 0 bases at J, with 10 bases between. In germline, CDR1 is LGHNA, CDR2 YNFKEQ. The CDR3 is CASSQVSKHSGANVLTF. CDR3 coding DNA: TGTGCCAGCAGCCAAGTGTCCAAGCACTCTGGGGCCAACGTCCTGACTTTC.

This chain links TRBV5-4 with TRBJ2-4, with a tentative D call TRBD2 (5 bases). The V gene lost 0 bases and the J gene lost 7 bases, with 8 bases spanning the gap. This CDR3 region has 13 residues. CDR1 is SGHNT and CDR2 is YYREEE in the germline V gene (reference sequence). The CDR3 sequence is CASSLDRRNIQYF. CDR3 sequence (DNA): TGTGCCAGCAGCTTGGACCGGAGGAACATTCAGTACTTC.

This clone was recorded a few times. The rearrangement links TRBV2 to TRBJ2-5, with 8 bases matching TRBD2. Trimming at V came to 4 bases and at J to 5 bases, leaving 12 bases not matched to a gene. CDR1 and CDR2 (germline): SNHLY, FYNNEI. CDR3 size: 16 residues. CDR3 protein: CASSAAGTSGLETQYF. In DNA form, the CDR3 reads TGTGCCAGCAGTGCCGCCGGGACTAGTGGATTGGAGACCCAGTACTTC.

This clone was observed many times. The rearrangement links TRBV29-1 to TRBJ2-7; possible D gene TRBD1, 6 bases. This CDR3 has 15 amino acids. Looked up from germline, CDR1 is SQVTM and CDR2 is ANQGSEA. V was shortened by 6 bases and J by 3 bases, with 21 bases between the two germline ends. This CDR3 is CSVTFRGQGFYEQYF. The CDR3 nucleotides are TGCAGCGTGACATTTCGTGGGCAGGGGTTCTACGAGCAGTACTTC.

In this sample, this clone turned up a few times. The chain joins TRBV2 to TRBJ1-1; the D gene is possibly TRBD1 (5 bases). Between the trimmed V and J ends, which lost 4 bases and 0 bases, there was a span of 18 bases. CDR1 and CDR2 (germline): SNHLY, FYNNEI. The CDR3 is 17 residues long. The chain's CDR3 is CASSVEWGVEMNTEAFF. The CDR3 DNA reads as TGTGCCAGCAGTGTAGAGTGGGGGGTGGAGATGAACACTGAAGCTTTCTTT.

This clone occurred a few times. V usage is TRBV5-1 and J usage is TRBJ2-7; D is perhaps TRBD2 (6 bases). Trimming took 4 bases from V and 1 from J, leaving 15 bases between them. Germline lookup yields CDR1 SGHRS and CDR2 YFSETQ. The CDR3 runs 15 residues. CDR3 in DNA: TGCGCCAGCAGCCCCAGCGGACTATCTTCCTACGAGCAGTACTTC. It encodes CASSPSGLSSYEQYF.

The rearrangement links TRBV6-4 to TRBJ2-3, with 14 bases that match TRBD2. With 3 bases clipped from V and 3 bases from J, the junction kept 5 bases outside the gene matches. CDR1 and CDR2 (germline): MRHNA, SNTAGT. The CDR3 length is 17 residues. The CDR3 protein is CASSETSGGAGTDTQYF. The CDR3 coding sequence is TGTGCCAGCAGTGAGACTAGCGGGGGGGCCGGAACAGATACGCAGTATTTT.

This rearrangement joins TRBV18 to TRBJ2-1; D gene uncertain. CDR3 length: 13 residues. The V end lost 2 bases, the J end lost 4 bases, and 6 bases lay between the germline ends. Germline CDR1 reads KGHSH; CDR2 reads LQKENI. CDR3 nucleotides: TGTGCCAGCTCACCAGGGCTTTACAATGAGCAGTTCTTC. Translation gives CASSPGLYNEQFF.

This chain connects TRBV5-4 to TRBJ1-6, with 7 bases lining up with TRBD1. Germline CDR1 is SGHNT and CDR2 is YYREEE (reference sequence). There are 16 residues in the CDR3. The junction had 8 bases not matched to a gene; V was cut back by 0 bases and J by 8 bases. CDR3 sequence (DNA): TGTGCCAGCAGCTTGGCCCAGGACAGGAGGGATTCACCCCTCCACTTT. This encodes CASSLAQDRRDSPLHF.

The chain is built from TRBV27 and TRBJ2-3, with a tentative D call TRBD1 (5 bases). Trimming removed 9 bases from V and 1 base from J, with 20 bases in between. This CDR3 has 16 amino acids. Germline-derived CDR1 and CDR2 are MNHEY and SMNVEV (reference sequence). CDR3 residues: CASQRGRAGRTDTQYF. The CDR3 DNA follows: TGTGCCAGTCAGCGTGGAAGGGCAGGGCGCACAGATACGCAGTATTTT.

The V and J genes are TRBV11-3 and TRBJ1-6; D is unresolved. Per the germline V gene, CDR1 is SGHNT and CDR2 is YENEEA. V gave up 2 bases and J gave up 5 bases, with 7 bases separating them. The CDR3 consists of 14 residues. The DNA of the CDR3 is TGTGCCAGCAGCTTACGGAGGAATAATTCACCCCTCCACTTT. This codes for CASSLRRNNSPLHF.

This chain links TRBV7-9 with TRBJ2-5; D is possibly TRBD1 (6 bases). The CDR3 has 13 residues. V was pared by 6 bases and J by 5 bases, with 13 bases between. The germline V gene encodes CDR1 SEHNR and CDR2 FQNEAQ (reference sequence). The CDR3 nucleotides read TGTGCCAGCAGTACAGGGTTCGGGGAGACCCAGTACTTC. Translating it yields CASSTGFGETQYF.

This clone has only a few counts. This rearrangement joins TRBV6-6 to TRBJ2-5; TRBD1 is a possible D gene (6 bases). The CDR3 extends over 14 amino acids. Germline V gene sequence: CDR1 MNHNY, CDR2 SVGAGI (reference sequence). Trimming removed 6 bases at V and 1 base at J, with 12 bases between. The CDR3 here is CASRRGQLQETQYF. CDR3 sequence (DNA): TGTGCCAGCAGACGAGGACAGCTCCAAGAGACCCAGTACTTC.

As to this clone: The junction differs from germline at one of its ends, possibly a read error. The chain combines TRBV5-1 with TRBJ2-3; D is ambiguous. Germline V gives CDR1 SGHRS, CDR2 YFSETQ. The length of the CDR3 is 14 residues. The CDR3 loop reads CASSLQTSTDAQYF. The DNA of the CDR3 is TGCGCCAGCAGCTTGCAGACAAGCACAGATGCGCAGTATTTT.

V usage is TRBV6-5 and J usage is TRBJ2-5, with 7 bases aligning to TRBD1. The DNA end favors TRBJ2-7, so the J call may be wrong. The CDR3 covers 13 residues. In germline, CDR1 is MNHEY, CDR2 SVGAGI. The CDR3 is CASSPGTVYEQYF. In DNA form, the CDR3 reads TGTGCCAGCAGCCCCGGGACAGTCTACGAGCAGTACTTC.

The V and J genes are TRBV2 and TRBJ1-1, with D perhaps TRBD1 (6 bases). Germline lookup yields CDR1 SNHLY and CDR2 FYNNEI. V was shortened by 1 base and J by 4 bases, with 13 bases between the two germline ends. This CDR3 region has 15 residues. This chain's CDR3 is CASSEGPQQGTEAFF. The CDR3 bases are TGTGCCAGCAGTGAAGGCCCCCAACAGGGCACTGAAGCTTTCTTT.

This clone turned up a few times. This chain joins TRBV7-9 and TRBJ2-1; 8 positions match TRBD2. Germline-derived CDR1 and CDR2 are SEHNR and FQNEAQ (reference sequence). CDR3 size: 12 residues. With V trimmed by 10 bases and J by 8 bases, 7 bases remained unmatched. CDR3 in amino acids: CATGGPFDEQFF. As DNA, the CDR3 is TGTGCCACGGGGGGGCCCTTCGATGAGCAGTTCTTC.

The rearrangement links TRBV29-1 to TRBJ2-5, with TRBD2 identical over 8 bases. The CDR3 is 18 residues long. In germline, CDR1 is SQVTM, CDR2 ANQGSEA. V lost 0 bases to trimming and J lost 2 bases; unmatched junction nucleotides: 14. The CDR3 loop is CSVEDLGGGRFWQETQYF. CDR3 DNA: TGCAGCGTTGAAGATCTCGGCGGGGGGCGATTTTGGCAAGAGACCCAGTACTTC.

The rearrangement links TRBV5-1 to TRBJ2-2; the match to TRBD2 covers 7 bases. Germline V gene sequence: CDR1 SGHRS, CDR2 YFSETQ. Trimming removed 3 bases from V and 5 bases from J; junction bases left unmatched: 10. This CDR3 is built from 16 residues. The CDR3 DNA reads as TGCGCCAGCAGCTCCCCAGCGGGGATATTTACCGGGGAGCTGTTTTTT. Encoded protein: CASSSPAGIFTGELFF. The entire variable domain, with the rest obtained from reference TRBV5-1 and TRBJ2-2, is as follows: KAGVTQTPRYLIKTRGQQVTLSCSPISGHRSVSWYQQTPGQGLQFLFEYFSETQRNKGNFPGRFSGRQFSNSRSEMNVSTLELGDSALYLCASSSPAGIFTGELFFGEGSRLTVL.

The chain employs TRBV5-1 and TRBJ1-6, with D unclear. The CDR3 runs 14 residues. The V and J ends lost 0 bases and 9 bases respectively, with 10 bases between them. In germline, CDR1 is SGHRS, CDR2 YFSETQ. The CDR3 DNA is TGCGCCAGCAGCTTGGGTGCAGGTGGTTCACCCCTCCACTTT. Its protein product is CASSLGAGGSPLHF.

This clone was observed a handful of times. The V and J genes are TRBV10-3 and TRBJ2-7, with 8 bases that match TRBD1. This CDR3 comprises 15 residues. Unmatched junction bases numbered 12, after V lost 5 bases and J lost 6 bases. CDR1 and CDR2 (germline): ENHRY, SYGVKD. The CDR3 DNA reads TGTGCCATCAGTATAGGGGACAGGCCCCCCAGCGAGCAGTACTTC. This gives the protein CAISIGDRPPSEQYF.

The CDR3 reads CASSLESGLGETQYF. In DNA form, the CDR3 reads TGCGCCAGCAGCTTGGAGTCAGGGTTAGGGGAGACCCAGTACTTC. V gene TRBV5-1 combines with J gene TRBJ2-5, with a possible D match to TRBD1 (5 bases). There are 15 residues in the CDR3. Germline CDR1 reads SGHRS; CDR2 reads YFSETQ. Trimming removed 0 bases at V and 5 bases at J, with 14 bases between. The entire variable domain, with the rest obtained from reference TRBV5-1 and TRBJ2-5, is as follows: KAGVTQTPRYLIKTRGQQVTLSCSPISGHRSVSWYQQTPGQGLQFLFEYFSETQRNKGNFPGRFSGRQFSNSRSEMNVSTLELGDSALYLCASSLESGLGETQYFGPGTRLLVL.